One and the same sample provided the 27 T cell receptor beta chains below, sequenced in a study of low-dose radiotherapy and immunotherapy resistance in tumors. With TRAV- and TRBV-specific primers, first-strand cDNA was made, covering the alpha and beta chains. Amplification, which lasted 20 PCR cycles, used a constant-region primer and V-primer adapter to amplify TCRs. TCRdb reanalysed the reads using MiXCR and keeps one entry per CDR3 protein. Of several thousand distinct CDR3 sequences listed, roughly half are singletons. These receptors originate from a human donor with advanced metastatic prostate, ovarian, gallbladder or colorectal cancer (not recorded which). This table probably holds off-target reads from a library built for another chain.

This chain's CDR3 is CASSTGASYEQYF. The CDR3 DNA sequence: TGTGCCAGTAGTACAGGGGCCTCCTACGAGCAGTACTTC. The J gene is TRBJ2-7, the V gene TRBV19, with D perhaps TRBD1 (6 bases). V shed 4 bases and J shed 0 bases, with 7 bases lying between them. The length of the CDR3 is 13 residues. Germline-derived CDR1 and CDR2 are LNHDA and SQIVND (reference sequence).

This chain joins TRBV20-1 and TRBJ2-5; D is possibly TRBD2 (5 bases). Trimming shortened V by 1 base and J by 7 bases, and 7 bases separated the two germline ends. The germline V gene has CDR1 DFQATT and CDR2 SNEGSKA (reference sequence). The length of the CDR3 is 11 residues. CDR3 region: CSARAAGTQYF. CDR3 coding DNA: TGCAGTGCTAGAGCGGCGGGGACCCAGTACTTC.

The V and J genes are TRBV28 and TRBJ1-5; D is ambiguous. The CDR3 loop spans 15 amino acids. V was pared by 3 bases and J by 2 bases, with 11 bases between. From germline, CDR1 is MDHEN and CDR2 SYDVKM. CDR3 nucleotide sequence: TGTGCCAGCAGTTTCGGGCAGGTACGCAATCAGCCCCAGCATTTT. This sequence encodes CASSFGQVRNQPQHF. The complete variable domain, with remaining parts taken from reference TRBV28 and TRBJ1-5, reads DVKVTQSSRYLVKRTGEKVFLECVQDMDHENMFWYRQDPGLGLRLIYFSYDVKMKEKGDIPEGYSVSREKKERFSLILESASTNQTSMYLCASSFGQVRNQPQHFGDGTRLSIL.

J is TRBJ2-5 and V is TRBV9; unclear D gene. Trimming shortened V by 4 bases and J by 2 bases, and 9 bases separated the two germline ends. Germline V lookup: CDR1 SGDLS, CDR2 YYNGEE. The CDR3 is 13 amino acids. CDR3 DNA sequence: TGTGCCAGCAGCTCCTTTCGTCAAGAGACCCAGTACTTC. Amino acids: CASSSFRQETQYF.

This clonotype was detected only a few times. J is TRBJ1-5 and V is TRBV28; D remains ambiguous. Trimming cost V 7 bases and J 0 bases, with 10 bases left between them. This CDR3 spans 14 amino acids. Germline V CDR1 and CDR2: MDHEN, SYDVKM. The CDR3 is CASTTHYSNQPQHF. CDR3 nucleotide sequence: TGTGCCAGCACCACACATTATAGCAATCAGCCCCAGCATTTT.

J is TRBJ1-5 and V is TRBV12-3 or TRBV12-4, with 7 nucleotides matching TRBD1. There are 15 residues in the CDR3. The V gene end was trimmed by 5 bases and the J gene end by 4 bases; junction bases not matched to a gene: 8. CDR3 in DNA: TGTGCCAGCAGTCGACAGGGAGCGGAAAATCAGCCCCAGCATTTT. Its translation: CASSRQGAENQPQHF.

This clonotype has only a few counts. The rearrangement links TRBV9 to TRBJ1-3; the match to TRBD1 covers 7 bases. The ends lost 6 bases at V and 4 bases at J; junction bases unmatched: 10. The CDR3 has 15 amino acids. CDR1 and CDR2 (germline): SGDLS, YYNGEE. In DNA, the CDR3 is TGTGCCAGCACCAGGGGGGACAGCGAAGGAAACACCATATATTTT. It encodes CASTRGDSEGNTIYF.

This chain links TRBV29-1 with TRBJ1-1, with D unclear. Trimming pared 4 bases from V and 6 bases from J, leaving 6 bases between. Per the germline V gene, CDR1 is SQVTM and CDR2 is ANQGSEA. CDR3 length: 10 residues. CDR3 DNA sequence: TGCAGCGTTGCCAATCCTGAAGCTTTCTTT. This codes for CSVANPEAFF.

The rearrangement links TRBV6-8 to TRBJ2-1; no clear D gene. The CDR3 loop spans 16 amino acids. Germline CDR1 is MNHGY and CDR2 is SAAAGT. Trimming took 10 bases from V and 0 from J, leaving 19 bases between them. CDR3 sequence: CATKDVGFYSYNEQFF. The CDR3 DNA follows: TGTGCCACAAAAGATGTAGGGTTTTACTCCTACAATGAGCAGTTCTTC.

The V gene is TRBV3-1, the J gene TRBJ2-7; D tentatively reads TRBD1 or TRBD2 (5 bases each). CDR1 and CDR2 (germline): LGHDT, YNNKEL (reference sequence). V shed 4 bases and J shed 5 bases, with 15 bases lying between them. The CDR3 is 14 residues long. This chain's CDR3 is CASSPRGLVHEQYF. CDR3 sequence (DNA): TGTGCCAGCAGCCCCCGGGGCTTGGTCCACGAGCAGTACTTC.

This clonotype was seen a few times. The chain has TRBV12-3 or TRBV12-4 and TRBJ2-2, with a weak D call TRBD1 (5 bases). There are 14 residues in the CDR3. The V end lost 6 bases, the J end lost 5 bases, and 13 bases lay between the germline ends. CDR3 in amino acids: CASSTPGWTGELFF. CDR3 nucleotides: TGTGCCAGCAGCACCCCAGGGTGGACCGGGGAGCTGTTTTTT.

A note on this clonotype: Germline and junction disagree at one end, which may indicate a read error. CDR3 residues: CASSLVEAKETQYF. CDR3 coding DNA: TGTGCCAGCAGCTTGGTGGAAGCGAAAGAGACCCAGTACTTC. The rearrangement joins TRBV5-1 to TRBJ2-5; D gene uncertain. The CDR3 has 14 amino acids. Germline CDR1 SGHRS, CDR2 YFSETQ.

The rearrangement links TRBV6-4 to TRBJ2-1; a possible D gene is TRBD1 (6 bases). CDR1 MRHNA and CDR2 SNTAGT come from the germline V gene. V shed 0 bases and J shed 12 bases, with 30 bases lying between them. This CDR3 contains 19 residues. CDR3 sequence (DNA): TGTGCCAGCAGTGACTCCAAAGGTGCGCTCGGGACATTTATCGCGCCGCAGTTCTTC. Amino acids: CASSDSKGALGTFIAPQFF.

The V gene is TRBV12-3 or TRBV12-4, the J gene TRBJ1-1; D is perhaps TRBD1 (5 bases). This CDR3 is built from 13 residues. V dropped 3 bases and J dropped 1 base, with 6 bases sitting between them. CDR3 coding DNA: TGTGCCAGCAGTTTGGGGGAGAACACTGAAGCTTTCTTT. This translates into CASSLGENTEAFF.

This clonotype was found a few times. This sequence joins TRBV5-1 and TRBJ2-7, with 8 bases lining up with TRBD2. With 5 bases clipped from V and 4 bases from J, the junction kept 8 bases outside the gene matches. Germline V gene lookup returns CDR1 SGHRS and CDR2 YFSETQ. The CDR3 has 14 amino acids. CDR3: CASSFGLAGYEQYF. DNA of the CDR3: TGCGCCAGCAGTTTCGGACTAGCTGGGTACGAGCAGTACTTC.

The table lists this clonotype with a few counts. The chain combines TRBV5-1 with TRBJ2-1, with 9 bases lining up with TRBD1. Per germline, CDR1 SGHRS and CDR2 YFSETQ. The CDR3 sequence is 15 residues long. The V segment lost 4 bases and the J segment 1 base; nucleotides outside the gene matches: 3. CDR3 DNA sequence: TGCGCCAGCAGCATAGGACAGGGGTCCTACAATGAGCAGTTCTTC. Its translation is CASSIGQGSYNEQFF.

The chain has TRBV3-1 and TRBJ2-3; D may be TRBD2 (5 bases). Germline CDR1 LGHDT, CDR2 YNNKEL (reference sequence). Trimming stripped 8 bases from V and 5 bases from J, with 14 bases between. This CDR3 region has 13 residues. The CDR3 DNA is TGTGCCAGCGGAACTAGTGCGGAAGATACGCAGTATTTT. Amino acids: CASGTSAEDTQYF.

V is TRBV28 and J is TRBJ1-1, with 7 positions matching TRBD1. The CDR3 sequence is 15 residues long. Germline V gene lookup returns CDR1 MDHEN and CDR2 SYDVKM. V shed 5 bases and J 0 bases; nucleotides not matched to a gene: 6. CDR3 residues: CASSKGQLMNTEAFF. The CDR3 DNA follows: TGTGCCAGCAGTAAGGGACAGCTCATGAACACTGAAGCTTTCTTT.

The chain carries TRBV25-1 and TRBJ2-3; 13 bases line up with TRBD2. This CDR3 has 18 amino acids. The trim removed 3 bases at V and 0 bases at J, leaving 6 bases unmatched. Germline V gene sequence: CDR1 MGHDK, CDR2 SYGVNS. This CDR3 is CASSDGTSGIPSTDTQYF. The CDR3 nucleotides are TGTGCCAGCAGTGATGGGACTAGCGGGATCCCTAGCACAGATACGCAGTATTTT.

This clonotype was seen a handful of times. The V gene is TRBV5-5, the J gene TRBJ2-6, with D unresolved. Trimming pared 4 bases from V and 0 bases from J, leaving 11 bases between. CDR1 is SGHKS and CDR2 is YYEKEE in the germline V gene (reference sequence). This CDR3 has 16 residues. CDR3 sequence reads: CASSTGRNSGANVLTF. The CDR3 DNA reads as TGTGCCAGCAGCACCGGACGGAACTCTGGGGCCAACGTCCTGACTTTC.

The chain joins TRBV7-3 to TRBJ1-2, with 8 bases matching TRBD1. Germline CDR1 SGHTA, CDR2 FQGTGA. CDR3 size: 16 residues. V dropped 4 bases and J dropped 4; count of bases not matched to a gene: 11. The CDR3 sequence is CASSSPHTTGVYGYTF. The CDR3 nucleotides are TGTGCCAGCAGCTCCCCCCACACGACAGGGGTCTATGGCTACACCTTC.

There are a few counts of this clonotype. The genes are TRBV3-1 and TRBJ2-1; D uncertain. The CDR3 is 16 residues long. Trimming pared 2 bases from V and 0 bases from J, leaving 11 bases between. Germline loops: CDR1 LGHDT, CDR2 YNNKEL (reference sequence). The CDR3 is CASSQLGIDSYNEQFF. As DNA, the CDR3 is TGTGCCAGCAGCCAACTAGGAATAGACTCCTACAATGAGCAGTTCTTC.

The J gene is TRBJ1-1, the V gene TRBV6-4, with D hard to call. V lost 0 bases, J lost 4 bases, and 12 bases lay in between. Germline V gene sequence: CDR1 MRHNA, CDR2 SNTAGT. CDR3 size: 15 residues. DNA of the CDR3: TGTGCCAGCAGTGACTCCGCGGAATCACCCACTGAAGCTTTCTTT. It is translated as CASSDSAESPTEAFF.

The genes are TRBV5-1 and TRBJ2-3; 7 nucleotides match TRBD1. V lost 0 bases and J lost 4; bases outside the gene matches: 8. This CDR3 is built from 16 residues. Per germline, CDR1 SGHRS and CDR2 YFSETQ. In DNA, the CDR3 is TGCGCCAGCAGCTTGGCGGGGCAGGGGGACGCAGATACGCAGTATTTT. The encoded protein is CASSLAGQGDADTQYF.

The gene calls are TRBV10-2 and TRBJ2-5, with a possible D match to TRBD2 (5 bases). V was cut by 6 bases and J by 5 bases, with 10 bases left in between. The CDR3 runs 12 residues. Germline CDR1 is WSHSY and CDR2 is SAAADI. The CDR3 coding sequence is TGCGCCAGCAGAGAGGGTATGGAGACCCAGTACTTC. Protein: CASREGMETQYF.

The chain links TRBV28 to TRBJ1-3; the D is unclear. Germline lookup yields CDR1 MDHEN and CDR2 SYDVKM. The CDR3 has 14 residues. V lost 8 bases and J lost 8, with 19 bases in between. In DNA form, the CDR3 reads TGTGCCAGCGTTCGAGGTGGCGGGGTGGACACCATATATTTT. Its translation is CASVRGGGVDTIYF.

The chain carries TRBV5-6 and TRBJ2-7; 8 bases are shared with TRBD1. Trimming at V came to 5 bases and at J to 6 bases, leaving 7 bases not matched to a gene. Germline CDR1 reads SGHDT; CDR2 reads YYEEEE. CDR3 size: 13 residues. CDR3 nucleotides: TGTGCCAGCAGTCCGAGGACAGGGTCCGAGCAGTACTTC. This translates into CASSPRTGSEQYF.